This T cell receptor (beta chain) was identified in a study of a mutant IDH1 vaccine in newly diagnosed glioma. Study overall: The treated population exhibited a male proportion of about 62%, a female proportion of 37.5%, and a mean age of roughly 41 years.

Time point of the sample: week 35, safety follow-up. All doses held 300 ug of mutant IDH1 20-mer peptide, with topical imiquimod. Remarks on this clone: What it binds is not known.

Some clones are missing from TCRdb's copy, which holds only in-frame ones; the method was immunoSEQ multiplex PCR. The sample has tens of thousands of clones, around 87% seen once. The CDR3 runs 12 residues. Germline V gene sequence: CDR1 SGHRS, CDR2 YFSETQ. V shed 3 bases and J 6 bases; nucleotides not matched to a gene: 2. The source was PBMCs, collected from a glioma patient whose treatment included an IDH1 peptide vaccine. The receptor comes from a young man with glioma. The J gene is TRBJ1-2, the V gene TRBV5-1; 7 positions match TRBD1. The CDR3 nucleotides are TGCGCCAGCAGCTCGCAGGGGGATGGCTACACCTTC. As protein: CASSSQGDGYTF.